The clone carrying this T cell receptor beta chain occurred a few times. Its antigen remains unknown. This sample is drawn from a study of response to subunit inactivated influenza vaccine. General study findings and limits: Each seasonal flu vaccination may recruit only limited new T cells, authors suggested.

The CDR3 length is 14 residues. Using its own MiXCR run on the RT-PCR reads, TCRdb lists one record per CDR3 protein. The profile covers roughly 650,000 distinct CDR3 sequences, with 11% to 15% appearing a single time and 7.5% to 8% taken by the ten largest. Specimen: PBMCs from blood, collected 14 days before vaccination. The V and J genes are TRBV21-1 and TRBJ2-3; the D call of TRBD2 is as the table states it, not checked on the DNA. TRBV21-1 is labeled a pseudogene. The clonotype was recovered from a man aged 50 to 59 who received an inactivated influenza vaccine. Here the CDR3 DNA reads TGTGCCAGCAGCAACAGGGAGGAGGCAGATACGCAGTATTTT. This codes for CASSNREEADTQYF.